This entry lists 4 T cell receptor beta chains sequenced from one sample in a study of blood T cell repertoires in COVID-19. The method was immunoSEQ multiplex PCR; TCRdb's version includes in-frame clones alone and lacks a portion of them. The data show about 270,000 clones, 90% seen once. Material: PBMCs or T cells enriched from blood (not recorded which). The receptor set was obtained from a woman younger than 45 with acute COVID-19.

The V gene is TRBV18, the J gene TRBJ1-4; TRBD1 is a possible D gene (6 bases). Germline CDR1 is KGHSH and CDR2 is LQKENI. V dropped 3 bases and J dropped 7 bases, with 12 bases sitting between them. This CDR3 region has 14 residues. The CDR3 DNA is TGTGCCAGCTCACCGGGGGGGCAGCCTGAAAAACTGTTTTTT. It codes for CASSPGGQPEKLFF. The whole variable domain, remainder taken from reference TRBV18 and TRBJ1-4, is NAGVMQNPRHLVRRRGQEARLRCSPMKGHSHVYWYRQLPEEGLKFMVYLQKENIIDESGMPKERFSAEFPKEGPSILRIQQVVRGDSAAYFCASSPGGQPEKLFFGSGTQLSVL.

The chain carries TRBV23-1 and TRBJ2-2; a weak D match, TRBD1 (6 bases). TRBV23-1 qualifies as an ORF whose function is uncertain. This CDR3 is 17 amino acids long. The V end was cut by 2 bases, the J end by 2 bases, with 15 bases between. In nucleotides, the CDR3 is TGCGCCAGCAGTCAAGCTAACCGGGACACCAACACCGGGGAGCTGTTTTTT. Its translation: CASSQANRDTNTGELFF.

This clone was observed a handful of times. The chain combines TRBV4-1 with TRBJ1-1; D possibly corresponds to TRBD1 (5 bases). CDR1 is MGHRA and CDR2 is YSYEKL in the germline V gene. The CDR3 length is 15 residues. V dropped 3 bases and J dropped 5 bases, with 16 bases sitting between them. CDR3 DNA: TGCGCCAGCAGCCACCCCGCCCAGGGAAAGACTGAAGCTTTCTTT. Translation: CASSHPAQGKTEAFF.

The chain is built from TRBV19 and TRBJ2-1, with a weak D call TRBD2 (6 bases). The CDR3 length is 15 residues. Germline assignment: CDR1 LNHDA and CDR2 SQIVND (reference sequence). V was pared by 0 bases and J by 5 bases, with 11 bases between. The CDR3 DNA reads TGTGCCAGTAGTATAGATCTGGCGGGACACAATGAGCAGTTCTTC. It is translated as CASSIDLAGHNEQFF.